The entry below describes one TCR beta chain. Losses at the gene ends were 3 bases for V and 1 base for J; bases not matched to a gene: 2. There are 15 residues in the CDR3. Germline values: CDR1 LGHDT, CDR2 YNNKEL (reference sequence). This specimen comes from a study of blood T cell repertoires in COVID-19. Across the study: Both acute and convalescent COVID-19 samples were obtained from the United States, Italy and Spain. Sample material is recorded as cDNA or gDNA derived from T cells, B-cell-depleted T cells, or PBMCs.

Methods used by the authors: Reference gene primer amplification gave estimated nucleated cell counts. Data came from immunoSEQ multiplex PCR; TCRdb stores just in-frame clones and leaves some out. The D gene and trimming were derived from the DNA, and the V and J assignments and clone size from that table. Of around 160,000 clones in the sample, 81% were seen once. The receptor was isolated from a man in his 60s with active or convalescent COVID-19. This chain joins TRBV3-1 (or the pseudogene TRBV3-2) and TRBJ2-3; 9 nucleotides align to TRBD2. The sample taken for sequencing was peripheral blood. CDR3 nucleotide sequence: TGTGCCAGCAGCCATCGACTAGCGGGCACAGATACGCAGTATTTT. Translating gives CASSHRLAGTDTQYF.